This T cell receptor beta chain is drawn from a study of blood T cells in healthy people across ages (dated by TCRdb to between 2014 and 2016). Regarding the study in general: In model experiments, template switching captured roughly one uniquely barcoded TCR beta cDNA molecule for every two T cells. To avoid experimental bias, donors of different ages were spread randomly across the sequencing lanes. To track age-related changes in TCR beta repertoire diversity, the study relied on deep sequencing normalized with unique cDNA molecular identifiers. For two donors (one aged 18 to 30 and one aged 80 or older), the study analyzed two additional independent replicas of 1 million unique cDNA reads from the same blood draw. Four age groups were formed from the donors: young (average around 15 years), middle-aged (more than 35), aged (62) and long-lived (about 80).

Study-level results and caveats: Bulk unsorted PBMC profiling prevented conclusive comparison of naive and antigen-experienced compartments. The long-lived group showed more naive CD4+ T cells, fewer expanded clones and increased TCR diversity than the aged group, suggesting age selection. Because the CMV infection status of the donors was unknown, age-related changes in expanded clonotypes may potentially have been confounded. There was a strong correlation between observed TCR beta diversity and the percentage of naive T cells measured by flow cytometry. Total diversity estimates from one million sequenced T cells were considered lower bounds and underestimates. Observed TCR beta diversity per million T cells fell roughly linearly with age, and a significant reduction was already apparent by age roughly 40.

Details on this clonotype: The target of this receptor is not known. This may arise from a read error, as a much more abundant clone is one base away.

Taken from the germline V gene (reference sequence), the CDR1 and CDR2 loops are DFQATT and SNEGSKA. The CDR3 sequence holds 14 residues, the cysteine and phenylalanine included. Only the CDR3 DNA is retained, 42 bases long and in frame from the first base. Library preparation was by 5' RACE. The instrument was an Illumina HiSeq 2500. The second PCR ran for roughly 7 to 11 cycles and used a J-beta primer mix along with a sample-barcoded 5' primer. A template-switch 5' adaptor carrying 12 random nucleotides introduced a unique molecular identifier onto each TCR beta cDNA molecule. Each sample yielded at least 2.5 million CDR3-containing paired-end reads. The Mint cDNA synthesis kit, primed by a TRBC-specific oligonucleotide, was used to synthesize first-strand cDNA from all RNA. Following uracil-DNA glycosylase treatment, all cDNA underwent a first 18-cycle PCR with the universal primers M1SS and BC2_uni_R. Processing in the source paper ran as follows. For normalization, 1 million high-quality reads were randomly selected from each sample, with every read carrying a distinct molecular identifier. Instead of being binned into consensus sequences, reads with shared molecular identifiers were discarded. CDR3 identification, clonotype clustering and error correction used MiTCR with a Q25 quality threshold and the strictest error-elimination algorithm. Lower-bound total TCR beta diversity was estimated with a nonparametric unseen species model using Euler transformation. TCRdb reprocessing: public reads trimmed at Q25 with fastp, clones called with MiXCR, in-frame beta chains kept. Rows with one shared CDR3 protein collapse into an entry with the most common genes and DNA. The V and J calls and clone size are TCRdb's, not the authors'. The sample contains roughly 1,300,000 distinct CDR3 sequences, approximately 59% of them found a single time. Jointly, the top ten make up 5% to 7% of the sample.

Systemically healthy Caucasian individuals from Russia, some 38 in total and aged about 6 to 95 years, were included as donors. Each donor gave approximately 10 milliliters of peripheral blood, collected into EDTA-treated Vacutainer tubes. PBMCs were isolated by Ficoll-Paque density-gradient centrifugation, with at least 6 million obtained per sample. Trizol reagent was used to extract total RNA from the PBMCs, yielding at least 5.5 micrograms per sample. The percentages of naive CD45RAhigh/CD27high T cells were determined by flow cytometry on a PBMC aliquot from every donor. The chain couples TRBV20-1 to TRBJ2-1; the D call is possibly TRBD1 or TRBD2, each sharing 5 bases. This TCR came from a man in his late teens or twenties in good health. The sequencing input was blood. The DNA sequence reads TGCGGTGCCGGGACGGCGGCGGATCACAATGAGCAGTTCTTC. It encodes CGAGTAADHNEQFF.